This T cell receptor beta chain was identified during a study of blood T cell repertoires in COVID-19. Turning to the study itself: There were acute and convalescent COVID-19 samples, and they came from the United States, Italy and Spain. Nucleic acid was either cDNA or gDNA, and it came from T cells, B-cell-depleted T cells, or PBMCs.

The study recruited people aged about 18 to 89 years across under 25 US areas. Some clones are missing from TCRdb's copy, which holds only in-frame ones; the method was immunoSEQ multiplex PCR. The data contain more than 300,000 clones, about nine tenths of them singletons. Per germline, CDR1 SGHRS and CDR2 YFSETQ. This CDR3 is built from 15 residues. The V end was cut by 0 bases, the J end by 0 bases, with 7 bases between. Notes on this clone: This sample includes further DNA sequences coding for the same CDR3.

The sequencing input was PBMCs or T cells enriched from blood (not recorded which). This TCR was recovered from a woman under 30 who had recovered from COVID-19. This rearrangement joins TRBV5-1 to TRBJ1-3, with D uncertain. The CDR3 DNA reads as TGCGCCAGCAGCTTGGGAGTAAACTCTGGAAACACCATATATTTT. It translates to CASSLGVNSGNTIYF.